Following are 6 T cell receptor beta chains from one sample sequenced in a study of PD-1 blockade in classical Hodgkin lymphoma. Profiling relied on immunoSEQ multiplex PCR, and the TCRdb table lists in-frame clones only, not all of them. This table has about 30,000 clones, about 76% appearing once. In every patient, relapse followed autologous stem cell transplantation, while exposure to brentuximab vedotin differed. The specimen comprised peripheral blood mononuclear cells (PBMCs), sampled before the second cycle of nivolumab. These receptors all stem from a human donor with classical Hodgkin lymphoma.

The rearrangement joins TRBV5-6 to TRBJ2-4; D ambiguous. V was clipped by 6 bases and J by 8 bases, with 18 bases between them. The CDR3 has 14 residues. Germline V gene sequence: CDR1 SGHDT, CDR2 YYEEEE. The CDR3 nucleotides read TGTGCCAGCAATCCGGTCGGTGGTGGAGACATTCAGTACTTC. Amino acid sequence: CASNPVGGGDIQYF. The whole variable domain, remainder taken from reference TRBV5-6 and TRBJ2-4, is DAGVTQSPTHLIKTRGQQVTLRCSPKSGHDTVSWYQQALGQGPQFIFQYYEEEERQRGNFPDRFSGHQFPNYSSELNVNALLLGDSALYLCASNPVGGGDIQYFGAGTRLSVL.

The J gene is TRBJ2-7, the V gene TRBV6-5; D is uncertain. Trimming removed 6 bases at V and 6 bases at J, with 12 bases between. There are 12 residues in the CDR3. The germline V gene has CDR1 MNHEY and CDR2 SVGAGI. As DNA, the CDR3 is TGTGCCAGCAGCTCACAGTTCGGCGAGCAGTACTTC. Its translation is CASSSQFGEQYF.

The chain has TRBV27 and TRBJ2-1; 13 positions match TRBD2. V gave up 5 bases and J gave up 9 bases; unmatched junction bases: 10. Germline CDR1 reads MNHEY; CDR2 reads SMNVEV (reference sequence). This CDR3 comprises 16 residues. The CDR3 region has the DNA TGTGCCAGCAGTGTAAACATACTAGCGGGGGGGTTTGAGCAGTTCTTC. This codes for CASSVNILAGGFEQFF.

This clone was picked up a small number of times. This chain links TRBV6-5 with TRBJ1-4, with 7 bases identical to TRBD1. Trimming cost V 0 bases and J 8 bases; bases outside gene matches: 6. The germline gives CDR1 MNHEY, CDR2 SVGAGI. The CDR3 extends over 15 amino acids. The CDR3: CASSYSRGIPEKLFF. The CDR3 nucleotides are TGTGCCAGCAGTTACTCCAGGGGGATCCCCGAAAAACTGTTTTTT.

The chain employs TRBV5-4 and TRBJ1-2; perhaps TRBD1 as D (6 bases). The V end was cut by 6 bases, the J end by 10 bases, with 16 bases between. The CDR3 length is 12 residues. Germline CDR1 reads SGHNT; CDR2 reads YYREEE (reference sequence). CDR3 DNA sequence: TGTGCCAGCACCCTCATGGGGGCGGACTACACCTTC. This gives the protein CASTLMGADYTF.

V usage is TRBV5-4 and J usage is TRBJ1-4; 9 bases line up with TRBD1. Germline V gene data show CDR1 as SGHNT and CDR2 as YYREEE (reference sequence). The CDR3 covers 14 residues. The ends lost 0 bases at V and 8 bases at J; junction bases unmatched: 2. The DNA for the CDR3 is TGTGCCAGCAGCTTGGGGACAGGGGTCGAAAAACTGTTTTTT. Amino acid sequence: CASSLGTGVEKLFF.